Listed here are 26 T cell receptor beta chains from one sample, sequenced in a study of shared clonotypes between healthy human individuals. TCRdb's table, derived via immunoSEQ multiplex PCR, lists solely in-frame clones and lacks some. The table records more than 1,200,000 clones, just under 99% of them present only once. The sequenced material came from naive CD4+ T cells sorted from blood. Subset meaning: CD45RA+ positively selected. All receptors derive from a man between 25 and 39 years old in good health.

The gene calls are TRBV9 and TRBJ2-1, with a possible D match to TRBD1 (6 bases). This CDR3 is built from 14 residues. Germline-derived CDR1 and CDR2 are SGDLS and YYNGEE. Deletions cut 0 bases from V and 8 bases from J, with 12 bases between. The CDR3 protein is CASSVVGGFDEQFF. The CDR3, as DNA: TGTGCCAGCAGCGTAGTAGGGGGATTCGATGAGCAGTTCTTC.

This CDR3 reads CASRFTSGSLEAGELFF. The CDR3 DNA sequence: TGCGCCAGCCGATTTACTAGCGGGAGTCTCGAGGCCGGGGAGCTGTTTTTT. This rearrangement joins TRBV5-1 to TRBJ2-2; TRBD2 agrees at 11 bases. V lost 7 bases to trimming and J lost 6 bases; unmatched junction nucleotides: 14. CDR1 and CDR2 from the germline V gene are SGHRS and YFSETQ. The CDR3 totals 17 residues.

This chain connects TRBV19 to TRBJ1-3; no clear D. CDR1 and CDR2 (germline): LNHDA, SQIVND (reference sequence). V shed 7 bases and J shed 2 bases, with 33 bases lying between them. The CDR3 is 21 amino acids. The CDR3 sequence: CASISSSSLPGRLNAGNTIYF. DNA for the CDR3: TGTGCCAGTATTTCTTCGAGTTCTCTCCCCGGGCGTCTAAACGCTGGAAACACCATATATTTT.

The chain recombines TRBV14 with TRBJ1-1; perhaps TRBD1 as D (5 bases). The length of the CDR3 is 13 residues. V was cut by 3 bases and J by 11 bases, with 16 bases left in between. CDR1 is SGHDN, CDR2 FVKESK, per germline. The CDR3 reads CASSHTNPGAAFF. CDR3 DNA sequence: TGTGCCAGCAGCCACACAAACCCCGGGGCTGCTTTCTTT.

The V and J genes are TRBV11-2 and TRBJ2-7, with D unresolved. The germline V and J ends were trimmed by 1 base and 0 bases, with 16 bases remaining between them. In germline, CDR1 is SGHAT, CDR2 FQNNGV. The CDR3 covers 17 residues. The CDR3 DNA follows: TGTGCCAGCAGCTTAGGAATTATTCGAGTTCGCTCCTACGAGCAGTACTTC. Translation gives CASSLGIIRVRSYEQYF.

CDR3 loop: CAISAQGQGFDTEAFF. DNA of the CDR3: TGTGCCATCAGTGCGCAGGGACAGGGATTCGACACTGAAGCTTTCTTT. V usage is TRBV10-3 and J usage is TRBJ1-1; 9 bases are a match to TRBD1. V shed 4 bases and J 3 bases; nucleotides not matched to a gene: 9. Germline values: CDR1 ENHRY, CDR2 SYGVKD. The CDR3 has 16 residues.

The J gene is TRBJ1-4, the V gene TRBV18, with D perhaps matching TRBD1 (5 bases). The CDR3 runs 17 residues. Per germline, CDR1 KGHSH and CDR2 LQKENI. The germline V and J ends were trimmed by 6 bases and 0 bases, with 17 bases remaining between them. This CDR3 reads CASSRLGTDATNEKLFF. CDR3 DNA: TGTGCCAGCTCGCGACTGGGGACGGACGCAACTAATGAAAAACTGTTTTTT.

The chain uses TRBV7-2 and TRBJ1-1; D gene ambiguous. V was trimmed by 5 bases and J by 0 bases, leaving 22 bases between them. Germline loops: CDR1 SGHTA, CDR2 FQGNSA. CDR3 length: 18 amino acids. Here the CDR3 reads CASSPGSGWEPMNTEAFF. The DNA of the CDR3 is TGTGCCAGCAGCCCCGGATCGGGGTGGGAGCCGATGAACACTGAAGCTTTCTTT.

The chain couples TRBV5-1 to TRBJ2-5; 7 positions agree with TRBD2. Germline lookup yields CDR1 SGHRS and CDR2 YFSETQ. The CDR3 is 17 residues long. V trimming: 0 bases; J trimming: 2 bases; junction bases outside the gene matches: 10. Written as DNA, the CDR3 is TGCGCCAGCAGCTTGGCCAAGTACCCTAGCGGACAAGAGACCCAGTACTTC. It translates to CASSLAKYPSGQETQYF.

The chain couples TRBV7-9 to TRBJ2-3; a possible D gene is TRBD1 (6 bases). Germline CDR1 and CDR2: SEHNR and FQNEAQ (reference sequence). Trimming took 0 bases from V and 0 from J, leaving 10 bases between them. The length of the CDR3 is 16 residues. The CDR3 loop reads CASSLADRWSTDTQYF. Here the CDR3 DNA reads TGTGCCAGCAGCTTAGCTGACAGGTGGAGCACAGATACGCAGTATTTT.

The chain employs TRBV9 and TRBJ2-1; a possible D gene is TRBD1 (6 bases). The V gene lost 4 bases and the J gene lost 5 bases, with 22 bases spanning the gap. This CDR3 spans 17 amino acids. Germline V gives CDR1 SGDLS, CDR2 YYNGEE. The CDR3 bases are TGTGCCAGCAGCCCTGGGGGCCTCCGAGACTCAGACAATGAGCAGTTCTTC. It encodes CASSPGGLRDSDNEQFF. Full variable domain (remainder filled in from reference TRBV9 and TRBJ2-1): DSGVTQTPKHLITATGQRVTLRCSPRSGDLSVYWYQQSLDQGLQFLIQYYNGEERAKGNILERFSAQQFPDLHSELNLSSLELGDSALYFCASSPGGLRDSDNEQFFGPGTRLTVL.

The rearrangement joins TRBV7-2 to TRBJ2-7; 9 bases line up with TRBD2. This CDR3 is built from 14 residues. Germline CDR1 and CDR2: SGHTA and FQGNSA. Trimming took 3 bases from V and 4 from J; bases not matched to a gene: 4. CDR3 nucleotide sequence: TGTGCCAGCAGCTTGGGAGCGGGAGGATACGAGCAGTACTTC. It encodes CASSLGAGGYEQYF.

The chain joins TRBV7-2 to TRBJ1-3; D unresolved. CDR1 and CDR2 from the germline V gene are SGHTA and FQGNSA. The V end was cut by 5 bases, the J end by 4 bases, with 12 bases between. This CDR3 has 14 residues. CDR3 bases: TGTGCCAGCAGCGCCAGGTTAGGAGGAAACACCATATATTTT. Residues: CASSARLGGNTIYF.

The chain combines TRBV5-4 with TRBJ2-3; TRBD2 aligns across 14 bases. The V segment lost 0 bases and the J segment 4 bases; nucleotides outside the gene matches: 7. Looked up from germline, CDR1 is SGHNT and CDR2 is YYREEE (reference sequence). The CDR3 runs to 18 residues. CDR3 sequence reads: CASSLGGRTSGRPDTQYF. The CDR3 DNA is TGTGCCAGCAGCTTGGGCGGTAGGACTAGCGGGAGGCCAGATACGCAGTATTTT.

With regard to this clone: Other DNA sequences of this sample code for an identical CDR3. The chain links TRBV7-2 to TRBJ1-1; TRBD1 is a possible D gene (5 bases). There are 13 residues in the CDR3. From germline, CDR1 is SGHTA and CDR2 FQGNSA. V lost 5 bases to trimming and J lost 1 base, with 8 bases between them. CDR3 bases: TGTGCCAGCAGCATCGACAGGAACACTGAAGCTTTCTTT. Translation: CASSIDRNTEAFF.

The chain recombines TRBV11-2 with TRBJ1-1; no definite D call. The CDR3 is 13 amino acids. V was cut by 5 bases and J by 0 bases, with 7 bases left in between. CDR1 is SGHAT, CDR2 FQNNGV, per germline. Written as DNA, the CDR3 is TGTGCCAGCAGCGACCAAGTGAACACTGAAGCTTTCTTT. This sequence encodes CASSDQVNTEAFF.

The chain combines TRBV11-2 with TRBJ2-2, with TRBD2 identical over 7 bases. The CDR3 has 15 residues. V shed 2 bases, J shed 7 bases, and the junction held 7 bases outside the gene matches. Germline assignment: CDR1 SGHAT and CDR2 FQNNGV. Here the CDR3 DNA reads TGTGCCAGCAGCTTAAGTCAGGGACTATTCGGGGAGCTGTTTTTT. Protein: CASSLSQGLFGELFF. The variable domain in full, with the rest retrieved from reference TRBV11-2 and TRBJ2-2, is EAGVAQSPRYKIIEKRQSVAFWCNPISGHATLYWYQQILGQGPKLLIQFQNNGVVDDSQLPKDRFSAERLKGVDSTLKIQPAKLEDSAVYLCASSLSQGLFGELFFGEGSRLTVL.

The chain recombines TRBV5-1 with TRBJ2-2; D is unclear. The V end lost 0 bases, the J end lost 0 bases, and 9 bases lay between the germline ends. The CDR3 length is 16 residues. Germline V gene data show CDR1 as SGHRS and CDR2 as YFSETQ. CDR3 amino acids: CASSLAGRTNTGELFF. DNA of the CDR3: TGCGCCAGCAGCTTGGCCGGACGGACGAACACCGGGGAGCTGTTTTTT.

The table lists this clone with a count of one. The chain employs TRBV25-1 and TRBJ2-5; TRBD1 might be the D (6 bases). Germline values: CDR1 MGHDK, CDR2 SYGVNS. This CDR3 spans 15 amino acids. V was clipped by 3 bases and J by 1 base, with 12 bases between them. As DNA, the CDR3 is TGTGCCAGCAGTGATCCTGGACAGACCCAAGAGACCCAGTACTTC. It is translated as CASSDPGQTQETQYF.

The V and J genes are TRBV7-9 and TRBJ1-2, with D hard to call. Germline values: CDR1 SEHNR, CDR2 FQNEAQ (reference sequence). Trimming cost V 1 base and J 8 bases, with 8 bases left between them. The CDR3 is 12 amino acids. The CDR3 is CASSLVGPGYTF. CDR3 sequence (DNA): TGTGCCAGCAGCTTAGTAGGGCCCGGCTACACCTTC.

The V gene is TRBV10-3, the J gene TRBJ1-2; 9 bases agree with TRBD1. Germline assignment: CDR1 ENHRY and CDR2 SYGVKD. CDR3 length: 17 residues. Losses at the gene ends were 7 bases for V and 7 bases for J; bases not matched to a gene: 19. CDR3 sequence: CAITPGTGRKVSTGYTF. The CDR3 coding sequence is TGTGCCATCACCCCAGGGACAGGGCGAAAAGTATCTACTGGCTACACCTTC.

The chain carries TRBV14 and TRBJ2-1; D might be TRBD1 (6 bases). Deletions cut 4 bases from V and 0 bases from J, with 13 bases between. The CDR3 spans 16 residues. Germline CDR1 reads SGHDN; CDR2 reads FVKESK. The CDR3, as DNA: TGTGCCAGCAGCCGAGAACAGGACAGCTCCTACAATGAGCAGTTCTTC. Its protein is CASSREQDSSYNEQFF.

This clone was seen just once. V gene TRBV29-1 combines with J gene TRBJ2-3, with D possibly being TRBD2 (6 bases). This CDR3 has 13 amino acids. Per the germline V gene, CDR1 is SQVTM and CDR2 is ANQGSEA. The germline V and J ends were trimmed by 4 bases and 0 bases, with 8 bases remaining between them. CDR3 DNA: TGCAGCGTTGTGAGCGGGAGCACAGATACGCAGTATTTT. Translated: CSVVSGSTDTQYF.

CDR3 in amino acids: CASSYDRGGERAFF. The CDR3 coding sequence is TGCGCCAGCAGCTACGACAGGGGCGGTGAGCGGGCTTTCTTT. The chain employs TRBV5-1 and TRBJ1-1, with 8 bases that match TRBD1. The V segment lost 3 bases and the J segment 11 bases; nucleotides outside the gene matches: 12. The germline gives CDR1 SGHRS, CDR2 YFSETQ. The CDR3 length is 14 residues.

The chain employs TRBV15 and TRBJ2-7; the D gene is possibly TRBD1 (6 bases). CDR3 size: 15 residues. CDR1 and CDR2 from the germline V gene are LNHNV and YYDKDF (reference sequence). V was cut by 0 bases and J by 7 bases, with 16 bases left in between. The CDR3 bases are TGTGCCACCAGCAGAGAACCCACAGGGCCTGGTGAGCAGTACTTC. Translating gives CATSREPTGPGEQYF.

The V gene is TRBV2, the J gene TRBJ2-7, with D uncertain. Germline loops: CDR1 SNHLY, CDR2 FYNNEI. Trimming shortened V by 3 bases and J by 0 bases, and 3 bases separated the two germline ends. The CDR3 sequence is 12 residues long. CDR3 in DNA: TGTGCCAGCAGTGAGTTCTCCTACGAGCAGTACTTC. It yields the protein CASSEFSYEQYF.